A single sample is the source of the 22 T cell receptor beta chains below, sequenced in a study of shared clonotypes between healthy human individuals. The table came from immunoSEQ multiplex PCR; TCRdb's copy has only in-frame clones and leaves some out. The table has 900,000 to 1,200,000 clones, 70% to 80% seen once. Source material: memory CD4+ T cells from PBMCs. Subset in this sample: CD45RA-negative fraction. These receptors were taken from a man between 18 and 35 years old in good health. Some clones in this sample may be carry-over from other donors' samples.

The chain uses TRBV7-2 and TRBJ1-2; D is unclear. Germline V lookup: CDR1 SGHTA, CDR2 FQGNSA. The CDR3 totals 13 residues. V was pared by 5 bases and J by 5 bases, with 12 bases between. CDR3 protein: CASSPPGLYGYTF. The CDR3 nucleotides are TGTGCCAGCAGCCCCCCCGGCCTGTATGGCTACACCTTC.

This clone was observed many times. This chain connects TRBV5-4 to TRBJ2-5; 11 bases agree with TRBD2. The CDR3 totals 15 residues. The germline V gene has CDR1 SGHNT and CDR2 YYREEE (reference sequence). The V gene end was trimmed by 4 bases and the J gene end by 3 bases; junction bases not matched to a gene: 5. The CDR3 nucleotides read TGTGCCAGCAGCCGGACGGGACTAGCGGAAGAGACCCAGTACTTC. It encodes CASSRTGLAEETQYF.

The genes are TRBV30 and TRBJ1-2; no definite D call. CDR3 length equals 14 residues. Germline loops: CDR1 GTSNPN, CDR2 SVGIG (reference sequence). V was cut by 2 bases and J by 0 bases, with 10 bases left in between. CDR3 coding DNA: TGTGCCTGGAGTCCACACGCTGCTAACTATGGCTACACCTTC. Amino acids: CAWSPHAANYGYTF.

As concerns this clone: The CDR3 does not close with the conserved phenylalanine or tryptophan, likely indicating a read error. This chain links TRBV7-8 with TRBJ1-2; 9 bases line up with TRBD1. Germline V lookup: CDR1 SGHVS, CDR2 FQNEAQ. J gave up 8 bases and V 1 base, and 8 bases lay outside the gene matches. The CDR3 is 15 residues long. In DNA form, the CDR3 reads TGTGCCAGCAGCTTAGTCGCGGGACAGGGTATAGGCTACACCCTC. It codes for CASSLVAGQGIGYTL.

The V gene is TRBV14, the J gene TRBJ1-1; 8 positions agree with TRBD1. The CDR3 loop spans 17 amino acids. Per germline, CDR1 SGHDN and CDR2 FVKESK. J gave up 2 bases and V 1 base, and 9 bases lay outside the gene matches. The CDR3 loop reads CASSQVGDRSQNTEAFF. In nucleotides, the CDR3 is TGTGCCAGCAGCCAAGTCGGGGACAGGTCCCAAAACACTGAAGCTTTCTTT.

V gene TRBV27 combines with J gene TRBJ1-1; D is undetermined. This CDR3 spans 13 amino acids. The V end lost 4 bases, the J end lost 1 base, and 7 bases lay between the germline ends. Germline CDR1 MNHEY, CDR2 SMNVEV (reference sequence). In DNA form, the CDR3 reads TGTGCCAGCAGTTCTAACGGGAACACTGAAGCTTTCTTT. This codes for CASSSNGNTEAFF.

The chain has TRBV11-3 and TRBJ1-1; D gene ambiguous. Trimming took off 5 bases at V and 8 bases at J, with 12 bases between the two ends. The CDR3 has 12 amino acids. Germline assignment: CDR1 SGHNT and CDR2 YENEEA. The CDR3 region is CASSPDGHEAFF. CDR3 nucleotide sequence: TGTGCCAGCAGCCCGGACGGTCACGAAGCTTTCTTT.

This CDR3 reads CSVDRGPLSDEAFF. The CDR3 region has the DNA TGCAGCGTTGATCGGGGCCCCCTAAGTGATGAAGCTTTCTTT. The chain employs TRBV29-1 and TRBJ1-1, with TRBD1 as a possible D gene (5 bases). CDR1 is SQVTM and CDR2 is ANQGSEA in the germline V gene. Trimming stripped 3 bases from V and 7 bases from J, with 18 bases between. The CDR3 has 14 residues.

The gene calls are TRBV30 and TRBJ2-7; TRBD1 matches 11 bases. Germline V gene sequence: CDR1 GTSNPN, CDR2 SVGIG (reference sequence). The CDR3 totals 15 residues. Losses at the gene ends were 4 bases for V and 4 bases for J; bases not matched to a gene: 9. CDR3 sequence: CAWTTGQGARYEQYF. The CDR3 region has the DNA TGTGCCTGGACGACAGGACAGGGGGCAAGGTACGAGCAGTACTTC.

The genes are TRBV29-1 and TRBJ1-2; the D gene is possibly TRBD1 (5 bases). V lost 7 bases, J lost 4 bases, and 19 bases lay in between. From germline, CDR1 is SQVTM and CDR2 ANQGSEA. The CDR3 spans 14 residues. The DNA of the CDR3 is TGCAGCGCCCTCCACGGGGGGGGAATCTATGGCTACACCTTC. Encoded protein: CSALHGGGIYGYTF.

This clone has a count of ten or more. This chain uses TRBV9 with TRBJ2-7, with a possible D match to TRBD1 (6 bases). The CDR3 is made up of 15 amino acids. The germline V and J ends were trimmed by 2 bases and 2 bases, with 14 bases remaining between them. CDR1 is SGDLS and CDR2 is YYNGEE in the germline V gene. The CDR3 DNA reads TGTGCCAGCAGCGTCAGGTCGGGACAAACCTACGAGCAGTACTTC. Amino acid sequence: CASSVRSGQTYEQYF. Full variable domain (rest looked up from reference TRBV9 and TRBJ2-7): DSGVTQTPKHLITATGQRVTLRCSPRSGDLSVYWYQQSLDQGLQFLIQYYNGEERAKGNILERFSAQQFPDLHSELNLSSLELGDSALYFCASSVRSGQTYEQYFGPGTRLTVT.

J is TRBJ2-6 and V is TRBV5-4, with D possibly TRBD1 on 6 matching bases. The CDR3 has 16 residues. Germline V gives CDR1 SGHNT, CDR2 YYREEE (reference sequence). Trimming stripped 4 bases from V and 0 bases from J, with 11 bases between. CDR3: CASSQTGFSGANVLTF. The CDR3 DNA reads as TGTGCCAGCAGCCAGACAGGTTTCTCTGGGGCCAACGTCCTGACTTTC.

This rearrangement joins TRBV20-1 to TRBJ1-5; D is unresolved. Germline CDR1 and CDR2: DFQATT and SNEGSKA (reference sequence). Trimming took 1 base from V and 6 from J, leaving 4 bases between them. This CDR3 region has 11 residues. The CDR3 region is CSARVSQPQHF. DNA for the CDR3: TGCAGTGCTAGAGTTTCTCAGCCCCAGCATTTT.

V is TRBV30 and J is TRBJ1-2; tentative D call: TRBD1 (6 bases). The CDR3 extends over 14 amino acids. V lost 1 base, J lost 7 bases, and 16 bases lay in between. Germline CDR1 reads GTSNPN; CDR2 reads SVGIG (reference sequence). The CDR3 is CAWSGDRPQAGYTF. The CDR3 DNA sequence: TGTGCCTGGAGTGGCGACAGGCCCCAGGCTGGCTACACCTTC.

The chain recombines TRBV10-3 with TRBJ2-5; TRBD2 aligns across 14 bases. CDR1 ENHRY and CDR2 SYGVKD come from the germline V gene. This CDR3 region has 16 residues. J gave up 5 bases and V 8 bases, and 10 bases lay outside the gene matches. The CDR3 nucleotides read TGTGCCATCGCGGGGACTAGCGGGAGCTCGGCGGAGACCCAGTACTTC. Translation: CAIAGTSGSSAETQYF.

The V and J genes are TRBV28 and TRBJ2-5, with D perhaps TRBD1 or TRBD2 (5 bases each). The CDR3 loop spans 13 amino acids. The germline gives CDR1 MDHEN, CDR2 SYDVKM. V dropped 4 bases and J dropped 7 bases, with 13 bases sitting between them. The CDR3 loop is CASSSGTWGTQYF. CDR3 DNA sequence: TGTGCCAGCAGTTCCGGGACGTGGGGGACCCAGTACTTC.

The J gene is TRBJ2-5, the V gene TRBV28; a weak D match, TRBD2 (6 bases). CDR3 length: 16 residues. Looked up from germline, CDR1 is MDHEN and CDR2 is SYDVKM. The V end was cut by 1 base, the J end by 0 bases, with 12 bases between. The CDR3 DNA reads TGTGCCAGCAGTTTATCGTTGCAGCGGGACCAAGAGACCCAGTACTTC. Its translation: CASSLSLQRDQETQYF. The entire variable domain, with the rest obtained from reference TRBV28 and TRBJ2-5, is as follows: DVKVTQSSRYLVKRTGEKVFLECVQDMDHENMFWYRQDPGLGLRLIYFSYDVKMKEKGDIPEGYSVSREKKERFSLILESASTNQTSMYLCASSLSLQRDQETQYFGPGTRLLVL.

The chain has TRBV5-1 and TRBJ2-7, with TRBD2 matching 14 bases. CDR3 length: 17 residues. Germline values: CDR1 SGHRS, CDR2 YFSETQ. The junction had 8 bases not matched to a gene; V was cut back by 4 bases and J by 2 bases. As DNA, the CDR3 is TGCGCCAGCAGCCCGAGGACTAGCGGGAGGAACACCTACGAGCAGTACTTC. Its protein is CASSPRTSGRNTYEQYF.

The genes are TRBV7-2 and TRBJ2-6, with D possibly TRBD2 on 5 matching bases. Germline CDR1 and CDR2: SGHTA and FQGNSA. The CDR3 totals 16 residues. V was cut by 5 bases and J by 0 bases, with 11 bases left in between. The CDR3 spells CASSGAATSGANVLTF. As DNA, the CDR3 is TGTGCCAGCAGCGGAGCGGCTACCTCTGGGGCCAACGTCCTGACTTTC.

V is TRBV7-8 and J is TRBJ1-5; tentative D call: TRBD1 (5 bases). The length of the CDR3 is 16 residues. The germline gives CDR1 SGHVS, CDR2 FQNEAQ. V was clipped by 2 bases and J by 3 bases, with 14 bases between them. For the CDR3, the DNA is TGTGCCAGCAGCTTACAGGGCCCCAACACCAATCAGCCCCAGCATTTT. Translation gives CASSLQGPNTNQPQHF.

This clone was detected once. The chain joins TRBV19 to TRBJ1-5; no clear D gene. The germline V and J ends were trimmed by 5 bases and 4 bases, with 6 bases remaining between them. The CDR3 spans 12 residues. From germline, CDR1 is LNHDA and CDR2 SQIVND (reference sequence). The DNA for the CDR3 is TGTGCCAGTAGTCCACTAAATCAGCCCCAGCATTTT. Translated: CASSPLNQPQHF.

The rearrangement links TRBV6-6 to TRBJ2-1; unclear D gene. V lost 2 bases and J lost 5, with 10 bases in between. This CDR3 has 14 amino acids. Germline CDR1 MNHNY, CDR2 SVGAGI (reference sequence). The CDR3 DNA reads TGTGCCAGCAGTTACCCCCCCACAGACAATGAGCAGTTCTTC. Translated: CASSYPPTDNEQFF.